These 22 T cell receptor beta chains were sequenced from one sample in a study of T cell responses to AZD1222 COVID-19 vaccine. Sequenced by immunoSEQ multiplex PCR; TCRdb stores in-frame clones only, minus some. Counted here are 200,000 to 250,000 clones, around 94% occurring once; the ten biggest clones make up over 1.5%. This material consisted of peripheral blood, taken 28 days after the second dose of the MenACWY control vaccine. The receptor source for this set is an adult who received the MenACWY meningococcal vaccine as a control.

This rearrangement joins TRBV9 to TRBJ2-3, with TRBD1 matching over 10 bases. The CDR3 has 14 residues. Per germline, CDR1 SGDLS and CDR2 YYNGEE. Trimming removed 3 bases from V and 5 bases from J; junction bases left unmatched: 3. The CDR3 region has the DNA TGTGCCAGCAGCGCGGACAGGGGGTTAGATACGCAGTATTTT. This encodes CASSADRGLDTQYF.

The chain employs TRBV27 and TRBJ2-3; D not resolved. Germline V gene sequence: CDR1 MNHEY, CDR2 SMNVEV (reference sequence). This CDR3 comprises 11 residues. V was clipped by 2 bases and J by 5 bases, with 2 bases between them. CDR3 bases: TGTGCCAGCAGTTTAGGAGATACGCAGTATTTT. Translating it yields CASSLGDTQYF.

The rearrangement uses TRBV5-6 and TRBJ1-1, with a weak D call TRBD1 (6 bases). Germline V gene sequence: CDR1 SGHDT, CDR2 YYEEEE. The V and J ends lost 1 base and 5 bases respectively, with 9 bases between them. The CDR3 is 13 amino acids. CDR3 DNA: TGTGCCAGCAGCTTGCAGGGGAAGACTGAAGCTTTCTTT. It codes for CASSLQGKTEAFF.

The rearrangement uses TRBV19 and TRBJ2-1, with D unclear. Germline V gene data show CDR1 as LNHDA and CDR2 as SQIVND (reference sequence). V lost 2 bases to trimming and J lost 0 bases, with 11 bases between them. The CDR3 is 16 residues long. The CDR3 is CASSISRASSYNEQFF. CDR3 DNA: TGTGCCAGTAGTATATCCCGGGCAAGCTCCTACAATGAGCAGTTCTTC.

The chain joins TRBV28 to TRBJ2-5; 8 bases map to TRBD2. J gave up 3 bases and V 4 bases, and 4 bases lay outside the gene matches. Germline CDR1 MDHEN, CDR2 SYDVKM. This CDR3 is 14 amino acids long. CDR3: CASSSGGAEETQYF. The CDR3 bases are TGTGCCAGCAGTTCCGGGGGGGCCGAAGAGACCCAGTACTTC.

Concerning this clone: The germline gene is not matched at one end of the junction; a read error may be the cause. V usage is TRBV7-7 and J usage is TRBJ2-7; maybe TRBD2 (5 bases). Germline lookup yields CDR1 SSHAT and CDR2 FNYEAQ (reference sequence). This CDR3 comprises 14 residues. The CDR3 loop is CASSLAISGSEQYF. The CDR3 nucleotides are TGTGCTAGCAGCTTAGCGATATCGGGATCCGAGCAGTACTTC.

This clone was counted once. The chain employs TRBV11-2 and TRBJ2-7; the D gene could be TRBD1 or TRBD2 (5 bases each). The V end lost 3 bases, the J end lost 12 bases, and 15 bases lay between the germline ends. Germline CDR1 and CDR2: SGHAT and FQNNGV. There are 12 residues in the CDR3. As DNA, the CDR3 is TGTGCCAGCAGCTTTGAGGGGCGGAAGGCGTACTTC. Translation: CASSFEGRKAYF.

The V call is TRBV4-2, the J call TRBJ2-2; TRBD2 matches at 7 bases. Trimming took 1 base from V and 4 from J; bases not matched to a gene: 12. The CDR3 length is 18 residues. CDR1 and CDR2 from the germline V gene are LGHNA and YNFKEQ. In DNA, the CDR3 is TGTGCCAGCAGCCAAGTGTCGGGAGGAGGCCCTAGCACCGGGGAGCTGTTTTTT. Translating it yields CASSQVSGGGPSTGELFF.

The rearrangement joins TRBV20-1 to TRBJ2-7, with 10 bases aligning to TRBD2. Losses at the gene ends were 6 bases for V and 6 bases for J; bases not matched to a gene: 11. The germline gives CDR1 DFQATT, CDR2 SNEGSKA (reference sequence). This CDR3 is 14 amino acids long. In DNA form, the CDR3 reads TGCAGTGCCAGTGAAAGCGGGAGGGCCGGCGAGCAGTACTTC. Protein sequence: CSASESGRAGEQYF.

The count of this clone is one. The chain employs TRBV5-1 and TRBJ2-7, with D perhaps matching TRBD1 (7 bases). The germline gives CDR1 SGHRS, CDR2 YFSETQ. This CDR3 has 12 amino acids. V was shortened by 5 bases and J by 6 bases, with 12 bases between the two germline ends. DNA of the CDR3: TGCGCCAGCAGTCAGGGGGGTCGCGAGCAGTACTTC. Translation gives CASSQGGREQYF.

The V call is TRBV29-1, the J call TRBJ1-1; D call uncertain. V was pared by 5 bases and J by 1 base, with 11 bases between. The CDR3 length is 13 residues. CDR1 and CDR2 (germline): SQVTM, ANQGSEA. The CDR3 region has the DNA TGCAGCGTTAAGGGCAGCTCGAACACTGAAGCTTTCTTT. It yields the protein CSVKGSSNTEAFF.

The V and J genes are TRBV5-1 and TRBJ2-7; 9 positions agree with TRBD2. CDR3 size: 14 residues. CDR1 and CDR2 (germline): SGHRS, YFSETQ. V trimming: 4 bases; J trimming: 0 bases; junction bases outside the gene matches: 2. Here the CDR3 reads CASSVSGSSYEQYF. The CDR3 nucleotides read TGCGCCAGCAGCGTTAGCGGGAGCTCCTACGAGCAGTACTTC.

The chain combines TRBV4-2 with TRBJ1-5, with a weak D call TRBD1 (6 bases). This CDR3 comprises 14 residues. Trimming left V 4 bases short and J 9 bases short, with 16 bases between. Germline CDR1 reads LGHNA; CDR2 reads YNFKEQ. This CDR3 is CASSPGDGARPQHF. Written as DNA, the CDR3 is TGTGCCAGCAGCCCAGGGGACGGGGCCCGGCCCCAGCATTTT.

This clone was picked up one time. In DNA form, the CDR3 reads TGTGCCAGCAGCCTGTCTACGGACAGAGCTGGAAACACCATATATTTT. Translation: CASSLSTDRAGNTIYF. The genes are TRBV16 and TRBJ1-3; TRBD1 is a possible D gene (6 bases). CDR3 size: 16 residues. With 4 bases removed from V and 2 bases from J, the gap between germline ends came to 15 bases. From germline, CDR1 is KGHSY and CDR2 FQNENV. Full variable domain (remainder filled in from reference TRBV16 and TRBJ1-3): GEEVAQTPKHLVRGEGQKAKLYCAPIKGHSYVFWYQQVLKNEFKFLISFQNENVFDETGMPKERFSAKCLPNSPCSLEIQATKLEDSAVYFCASSLSTDRAGNTIYFGEGSWLTVV.

The chain has TRBV6-5 and TRBJ2-7, with D possibly being TRBD2 (5 bases). V was clipped by 7 bases and J by 3 bases, with 16 bases between them. The CDR3 contains 14 residues. Germline lookup yields CDR1 MNHEY and CDR2 SVGAGI. CDR3 region: CASNPGTVSYEQYF. CDR3 coding DNA: TGTGCCAGCAATCCGGGAACCGTAAGCTACGAGCAGTACTTC.

The rearrangement links TRBV19 to TRBJ1-4, with TRBD1 matching 8 bases. CDR3 length equals 15 residues. CDR1 and CDR2 from the germline V gene are LNHDA and SQIVND (reference sequence). The V segment lost 3 bases and the J segment 10 bases; nucleotides outside the gene matches: 10. The CDR3, as DNA: TGTGCCAGTAGTATCGAAGGACAGGGAACCCTAAAACTGTTTTTT. It encodes CASSIEGQGTLKLFF.

This chain connects TRBV5-1 to TRBJ2-2, with D uncertain. V gave up 5 bases and J gave up 4 bases, with 9 bases separating them. The CDR3 totals 13 residues. Germline CDR1 reads SGHRS; CDR2 reads YFSETQ. The CDR3 DNA reads TGCGCCAGCAGGTGGGATATCACCGGGGAGCTGTTTTTT. Translating gives CASRWDITGELFF.

The rearrangement links TRBV3-1 (or the pseudogene TRBV3-2) to TRBJ1-2; 8 nucleotides line up with TRBD1. Trimming cost V 1 base and J 12 bases; bases outside gene matches: 7. Germline CDR1 LGHDT, CDR2 YNNKEL (reference sequence). The CDR3 runs to 13 residues. The CDR3 nucleotides are TGTGCCAGCAGCCAAGTGCCCGGACAGGGCCACACCTTC. Translated, it gives CASSQVPGQGHTF.

A note on this clone: Other nucleotide sequences from this sample produce the same CDR3. The rearrangement uses TRBV12-3 or TRBV12-4 and TRBJ1-4, with D perhaps matching TRBD1 (5 bases). Trimming cost V 5 bases and J 8 bases, with 9 bases left between them. The CDR3 is made up of 12 amino acids. For the CDR3, the DNA is TGTGCCAGCAGTCTGGGGGGAGAAAAACTGTTTTTT. Protein sequence: CASSLGGEKLFF.

This chain connects TRBV12-3 or TRBV12-4 to TRBJ2-4; D remains unclear. The V end was cut by 2 bases, the J end by 9 bases, with 5 bases between. The CDR3 contains 11 residues. CDR3 loop: CASSLQGIQYF. The CDR3 DNA reads as TGTGCCAGCAGTTTACAAGGCATTCAGTACTTC.

This clone has only one observation. This chain joins TRBV5-1 and TRBJ2-1; 14 bases align to TRBD2. The germline V gene encodes CDR1 SGHRS and CDR2 YFSETQ. V trimming: 4 bases; J trimming: 4 bases; junction bases outside the gene matches: 7. The CDR3 sequence is 17 residues long. CDR3 bases: TGCGCCAGCAGCACCGGACTAGCGGGGGGCCAATACAATGAGCAGTTCTTC. This encodes CASSTGLAGGQYNEQFF. Together with reference TRBV5-1 and TRBJ2-1, the CDR3 gives the full variable domain: KAGVTQTPRYLIKTRGQQVTLSCSPISGHRSVSWYQQTPGQGLQFLFEYFSETQRNKGNFPGRFSGRQFSNSRSEMNVSTLELGDSALYLCASSTGLAGGQYNEQFFGPGTRLTVL.

The V gene is TRBV5-4, the J gene TRBJ1-2; no definite D call. Germline V gene lookup returns CDR1 SGHNT and CDR2 YYREEE (reference sequence). V lost 0 bases and J 5 bases, leaving 11 bases between the germline ends. This CDR3 region has 14 residues. CDR3 sequence: CASSLAGGQYGYTF. CDR3 DNA sequence: TGTGCCAGCAGCTTGGCGGGTGGTCAGTATGGCTACACCTTC.